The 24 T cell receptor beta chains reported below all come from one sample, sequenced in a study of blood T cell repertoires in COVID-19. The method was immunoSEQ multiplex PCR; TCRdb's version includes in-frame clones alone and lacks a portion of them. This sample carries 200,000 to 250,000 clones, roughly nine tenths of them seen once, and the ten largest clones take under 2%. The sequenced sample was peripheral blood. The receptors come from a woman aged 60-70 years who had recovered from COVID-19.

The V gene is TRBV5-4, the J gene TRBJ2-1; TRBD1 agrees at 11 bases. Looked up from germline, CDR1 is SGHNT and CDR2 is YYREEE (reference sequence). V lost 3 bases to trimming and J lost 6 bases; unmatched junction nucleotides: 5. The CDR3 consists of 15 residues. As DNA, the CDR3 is TGTGCCAGCAGCTCTCCGGGACAGGGGGGCAATGAGCAGTTCTTC. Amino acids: CASSSPGQGGNEQFF. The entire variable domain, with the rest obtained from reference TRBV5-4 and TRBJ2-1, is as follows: ETGVTQSPTHLIKTRGQQVTLRCSSQSGHNTVSWYQQALGQGPQFIFQYYREEENGRGNFPPRFSGLQFPNYSSELNVNALELDDSALYLCASSSPGQGGNEQFFGPGTRLTVL.

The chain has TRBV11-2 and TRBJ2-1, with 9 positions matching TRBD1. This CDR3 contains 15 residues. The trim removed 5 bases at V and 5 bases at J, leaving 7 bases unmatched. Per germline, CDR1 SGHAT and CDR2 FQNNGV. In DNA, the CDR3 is TGTGCCAGCAGCCTACGGACAGGGGAGCACAATGAGCAGTTCTTC. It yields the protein CASSLRTGEHNEQFF.

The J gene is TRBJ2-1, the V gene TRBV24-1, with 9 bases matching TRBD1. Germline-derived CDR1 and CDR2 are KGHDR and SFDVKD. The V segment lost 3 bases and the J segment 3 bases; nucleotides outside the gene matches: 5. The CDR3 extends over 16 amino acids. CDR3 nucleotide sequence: TGTGCCACCAGTGATCCGGGACAGGGCAACTACAATGAGCAGTTCTTC. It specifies CATSDPGQGNYNEQFF.

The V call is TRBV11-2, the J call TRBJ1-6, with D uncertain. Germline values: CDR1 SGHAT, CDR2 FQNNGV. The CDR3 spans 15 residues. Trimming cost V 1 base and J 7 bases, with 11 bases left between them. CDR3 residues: CASSLGGRRNSPLHF. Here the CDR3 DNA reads TGTGCCAGCAGCTTAGGAGGGCGACGGAATTCACCCCTCCACTTT.

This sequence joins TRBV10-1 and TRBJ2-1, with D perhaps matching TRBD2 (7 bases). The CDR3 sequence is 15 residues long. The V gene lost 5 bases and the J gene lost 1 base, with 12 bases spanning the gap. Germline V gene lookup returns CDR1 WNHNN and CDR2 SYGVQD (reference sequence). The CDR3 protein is CASSRGGTSYNEQFF. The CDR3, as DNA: TGCGCCAGCAGTAGGGGGGGGACATCCTACAATGAGCAGTTCTTC.

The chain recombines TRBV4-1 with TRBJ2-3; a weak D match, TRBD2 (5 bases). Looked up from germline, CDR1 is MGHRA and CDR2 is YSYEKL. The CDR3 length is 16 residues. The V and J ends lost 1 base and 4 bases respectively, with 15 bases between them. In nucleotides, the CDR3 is TGCGCCAGCAGCCAAGCGTCGTTTACTAGGGCAGATACGCAGTATTTT. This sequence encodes CASSQASFTRADTQYF.

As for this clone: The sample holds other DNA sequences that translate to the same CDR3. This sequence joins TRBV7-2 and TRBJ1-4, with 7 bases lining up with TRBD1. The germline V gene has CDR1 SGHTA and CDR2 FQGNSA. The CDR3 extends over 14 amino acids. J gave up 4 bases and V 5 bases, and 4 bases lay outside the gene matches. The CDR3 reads CASSRDSLNEKLFF. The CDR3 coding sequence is TGTGCCAGCAGCCGGGACAGCCTTAATGAAAAACTGTTTTTT.

CDR3 coding DNA: TGTGCCAGCTTATTAGGGGGCTTCGGAAACACCATATATTTT. Its protein product is CASLLGGFGNTIYF. The chain has TRBV7-9 and TRBJ1-3; TRBD1 matches at 7 bases. The CDR3 has 14 residues. Trimming took 8 bases from V and 4 from J; bases not matched to a gene: 8. CDR1 and CDR2 from the germline V gene are SEHNR and FQNEAQ (reference sequence).

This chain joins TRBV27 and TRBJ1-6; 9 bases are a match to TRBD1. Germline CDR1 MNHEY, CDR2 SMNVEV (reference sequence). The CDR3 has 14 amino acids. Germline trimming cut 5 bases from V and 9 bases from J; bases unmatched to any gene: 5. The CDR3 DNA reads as TGTGCCAGCAGTCCAACAGGGGGCATTTCACCCCTCCACTTT. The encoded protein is CASSPTGGISPLHF.

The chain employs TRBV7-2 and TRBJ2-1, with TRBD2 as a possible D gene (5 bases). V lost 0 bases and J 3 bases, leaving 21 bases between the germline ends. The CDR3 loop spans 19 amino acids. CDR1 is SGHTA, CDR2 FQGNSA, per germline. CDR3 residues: CASSLAQTPTSLFYNEQFF. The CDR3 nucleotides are TGTGCCAGCAGCTTAGCCCAAACACCTACTAGTTTGTTCTACAATGAGCAGTTCTTC. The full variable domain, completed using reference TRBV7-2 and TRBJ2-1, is GAGVSQSPSNKVTEKGKDVELRCDPISGHTALYWYRQSLGQGLEFLIYFQGNSAPDKSGLPSDRFSAERTGGSVSTLTIQRTQQEDSAVYLCASSLAQTPTSLFYNEQFFGPGTRLTVL.

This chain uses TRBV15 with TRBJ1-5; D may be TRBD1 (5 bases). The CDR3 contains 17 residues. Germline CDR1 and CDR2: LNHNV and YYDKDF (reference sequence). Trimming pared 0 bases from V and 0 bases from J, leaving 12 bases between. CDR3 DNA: TGTGCCACCAGCAGAGAAGGACGGGGGTATAGCAATCAGCCCCAGCATTTT. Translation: CATSREGRGYSNQPQHF.

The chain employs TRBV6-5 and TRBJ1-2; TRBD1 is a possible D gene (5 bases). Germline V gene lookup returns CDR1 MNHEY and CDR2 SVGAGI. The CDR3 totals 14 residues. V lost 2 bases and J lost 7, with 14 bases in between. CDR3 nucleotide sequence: TGTGCCAGCAGTTACCGCCCCGTTCAGGGTGGCTACACCTTC. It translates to CASSYRPVQGGYTF.

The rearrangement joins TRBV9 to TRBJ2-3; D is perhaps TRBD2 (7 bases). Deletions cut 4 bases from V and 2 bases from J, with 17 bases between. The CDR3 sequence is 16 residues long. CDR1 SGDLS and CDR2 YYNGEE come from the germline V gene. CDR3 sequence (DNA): TGTGCCAGCAGCCCCTCAAGGGGGGGGTCCACAGATACGCAGTATTTT. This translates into CASSPSRGGSTDTQYF.

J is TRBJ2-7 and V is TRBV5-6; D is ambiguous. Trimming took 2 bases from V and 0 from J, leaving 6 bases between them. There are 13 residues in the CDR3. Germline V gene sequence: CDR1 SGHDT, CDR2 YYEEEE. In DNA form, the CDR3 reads TGTGCCAGCAGCTTATGGAGCTCCTACGAGCAGTACTTC. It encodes CASSLWSSYEQYF.

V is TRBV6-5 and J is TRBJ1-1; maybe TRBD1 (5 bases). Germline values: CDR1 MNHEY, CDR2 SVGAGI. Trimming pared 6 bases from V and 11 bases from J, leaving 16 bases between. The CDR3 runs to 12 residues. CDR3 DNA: TGTGCCAGCAGGGGCCAGGGTACGTACGCTTTCTTT. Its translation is CASRGQGTYAFF.

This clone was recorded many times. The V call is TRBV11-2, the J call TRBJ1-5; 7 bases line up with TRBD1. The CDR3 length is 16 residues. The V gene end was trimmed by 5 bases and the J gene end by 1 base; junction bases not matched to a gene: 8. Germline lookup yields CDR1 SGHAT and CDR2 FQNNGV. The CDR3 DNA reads TGTGCCAGCAGCCTACTAGGGACAGTAAGCAATCAGCCCCAGCATTTT. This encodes CASSLLGTVSNQPQHF.

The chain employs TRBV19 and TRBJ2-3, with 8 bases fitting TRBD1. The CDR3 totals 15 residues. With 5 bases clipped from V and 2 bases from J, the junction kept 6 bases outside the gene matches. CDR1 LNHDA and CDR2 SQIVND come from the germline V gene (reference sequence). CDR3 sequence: CASSANRGFTDTQYF. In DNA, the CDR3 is TGTGCCAGTAGTGCCAACAGGGGGTTCACAGATACGCAGTATTTT.

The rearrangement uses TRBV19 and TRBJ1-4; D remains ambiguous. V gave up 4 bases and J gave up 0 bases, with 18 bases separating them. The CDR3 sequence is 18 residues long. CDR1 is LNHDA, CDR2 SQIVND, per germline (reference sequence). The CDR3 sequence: CASSKYRIEGATNEKLFF. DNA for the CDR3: TGTGCCAGTAGTAAATACAGAATCGAGGGAGCAACTAATGAAAAACTGTTTTTT. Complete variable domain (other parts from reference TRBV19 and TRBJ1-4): DGGITQSPKYLFRKEGQNVTLSCEQNLNHDAMYWYRQDPGQGLRLIYYSQIVNDFQKGDIAEGYSVSREKKESFPLTVTSAQKNPTAFYLCASSKYRIEGATNEKLFFGSGTQLSVL.

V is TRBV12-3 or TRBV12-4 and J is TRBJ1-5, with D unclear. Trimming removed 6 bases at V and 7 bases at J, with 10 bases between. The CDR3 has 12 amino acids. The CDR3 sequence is CASSHIPQPQHF. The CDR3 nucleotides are TGTGCCAGCAGCCACATACCCCAGCCCCAGCATTTT.

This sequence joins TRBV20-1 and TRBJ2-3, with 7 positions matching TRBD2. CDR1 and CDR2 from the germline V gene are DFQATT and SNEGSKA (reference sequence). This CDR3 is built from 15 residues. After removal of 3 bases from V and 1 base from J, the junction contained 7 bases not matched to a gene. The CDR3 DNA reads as TGCAGTGCTAGTGGGGCGGGGGTTCGCACAGATACGCAGTATTTT. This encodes CSASGAGVRTDTQYF.

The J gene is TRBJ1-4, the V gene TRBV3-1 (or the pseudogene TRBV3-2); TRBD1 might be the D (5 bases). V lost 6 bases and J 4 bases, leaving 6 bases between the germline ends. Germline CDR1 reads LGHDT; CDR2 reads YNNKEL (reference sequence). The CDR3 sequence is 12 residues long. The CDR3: CASRTVNEKLFF. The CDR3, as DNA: TGTGCCAGCAGGACAGTTAATGAAAAACTGTTTTTT.

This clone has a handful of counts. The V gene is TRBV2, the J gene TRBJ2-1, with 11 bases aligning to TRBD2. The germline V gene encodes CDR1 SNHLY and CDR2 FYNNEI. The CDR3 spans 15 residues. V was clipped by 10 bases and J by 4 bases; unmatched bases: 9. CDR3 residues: CATNSGGAYYNEQFF. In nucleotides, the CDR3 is TGTGCCACCAATAGCGGGGGGGCCTATTACAATGAGCAGTTCTTC.

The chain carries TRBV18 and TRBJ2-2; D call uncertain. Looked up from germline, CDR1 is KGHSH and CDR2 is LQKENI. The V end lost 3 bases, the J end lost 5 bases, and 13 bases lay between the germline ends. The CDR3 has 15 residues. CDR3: CASSPGSSSTGELFF. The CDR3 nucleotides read TGTGCCAGCTCACCGGGCTCCTCCTCTACCGGGGAGCTGTTTTTT.

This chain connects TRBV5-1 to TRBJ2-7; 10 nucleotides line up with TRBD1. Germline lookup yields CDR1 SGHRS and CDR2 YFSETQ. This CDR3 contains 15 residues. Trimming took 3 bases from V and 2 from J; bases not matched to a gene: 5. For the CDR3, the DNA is TGCGCCAGCAGCTCTACCGGACAGGGGGCCTACGAGCAGTACTTC. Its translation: CASSSTGQGAYEQYF. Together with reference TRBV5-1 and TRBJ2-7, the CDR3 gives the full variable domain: KAGVTQTPRYLIKTRGQQVTLSCSPISGHRSVSWYQQTPGQGLQFLFEYFSETQRNKGNFPGRFSGRQFSNSRSEMNVSTLELGDSALYLCASSSTGQGAYEQYFGPGTRLTVT.